This is a list of T cell receptor beta chains from one sample in a study of molecular identifiers for immune sequencing clone quantification. TCRdb redid the calling of the PCR reads with MiXCR, one entry per CDR3 protein. Altogether 60,000 to 70,000 distinct CDR3 sequences are present, 15% to 20% being singletons, with the ten largest covering around 1.4%. Sequenced sample: naive CD8+ T cells from blood, with Jurkat cell RNA spiked in. These receptors were collected from a human donor in good health. Some libraries in this study had Jurkat cell RNA spiked in. Both conserved end residues are part of each CDR3. The D gene is left open where the match is weak. Expanded clones get a size class; other rows say once, few or many, or leave the size out.

V gene: TRBV27
D gene: .
clone size: few
J gene: TRBJ2-3
CDR3 DNA: TGTGCCAGCAGTTTATCGCCGTTTGCAGATACGCAGTATTTT
CDR3 protein: CASSLSPFADTQYF

V gene: TRBV6-5
D gene: .
clone size: many
J gene: TRBJ1-4
CDR3 DNA: TGTGCCAGCAGTCCCCAGACAGACTATTTGGAAAAACTGTTTTTT
CDR3 protein: CASSPQTDYLEKLFF

V gene: TRBV10-3
D gene: .
clone size: many
J gene: TRBJ2-2
CDR3 DNA: TGTGCCATCAAACCTACGGCCCAGAACACCGGGGAGCTGTTTTTT
CDR3 protein: CAIKPTAQNTGELFF

V gene: TRBV14
D gene: TRBD1
clone size: many
J gene: TRBJ1-2
CDR3 DNA: TGTGCCAGCAGCGAAGGGGGCGCGAGTTACTACACCTTC
CDR3 protein: CASSEGGASYYTF

V gene: TRBV7-6
D gene: .
clone size: .
J gene: TRBJ1-2
CDR3 DNA: TGTGCCAGCAGCTTAGCGGGGGGCGGCTACACCTTC
CDR3 protein: CASSLAGGGYTF

V gene: TRBV10-1
D gene: TRBD1
clone size: many
J gene: TRBJ2-7
CDR3 DNA: TGCGCCAGCAGTGGAACTCCGGGACAGGGGACCCACGAGCAGTACTTC
CDR3 protein: CASSGTPGQGTHEQYF

V gene: TRBV7-9
D gene: .
clone size: many
J gene: TRBJ2-2
CDR3 DNA: TGTGCCAGCAGCTTATGGCCCGGGTATAACGGGGAGCTGTTTTTT
CDR3 protein: CASSLWPGYNGELFF

V gene: TRBV6-1
D gene: .
clone size: few
J gene: TRBJ2-1
CDR3 DNA: TGTGCCAGCAGTGAAGTAAAAGGACGAGGAAGGCATGAGCAGTTCTTC
CDR3 protein: CASSEVKGRGRHEQFF

V gene: TRBV27
D gene: .
clone size: many
J gene: TRBJ2-3
CDR3 DNA: TGTGCCAGCAGTTTGCGGGATACGCAGTATTTT
CDR3 protein: CASSLRDTQYF

V gene: TRBV28
D gene: .
clone size: many
J gene: TRBJ2-7
CDR3 DNA: TGTGCCAGCAATCCGACCATAGCGAGCTACGAGCAGTACTTC
CDR3 protein: CASNPTIASYEQYF

V gene: TRBV5-4
D gene: TRBD2
clone size: many
J gene: TRBJ2-3
CDR3 DNA: TGTGCCAGCTCACTTAGCGGGAGCACAGATACGCAGTATTTT
CDR3 protein: CASSLSGSTDTQYF

V gene: TRBV28
D gene: .
clone size: many
J gene: TRBJ2-2
CDR3 DNA: TGTGCCAGCAGTTCGAACCGGGTCGGGGCCGGGGAGCTGTTTTTT
CDR3 protein: CASSSNRVGAGELFF

V gene: TRBV7-9
D gene: .
clone size: few
J gene: TRBJ1-4
CDR3 DNA: TGTGCCAGCAGCTTAGGAACTAATGAAAAACTGTTTTTT
CDR3 protein: CASSLGTNEKLFF

V gene: TRBV28
D gene: .
clone size: many
J gene: TRBJ2-7
CDR3 DNA: TGTGCCAGCACCTACACGGAGGGGGCTTTCGAGCAGTACTTC
CDR3 protein: CASTYTEGAFEQYF

V gene: TRBV6-5
D gene: .
clone size: many
J gene: TRBJ1-2
CDR3 DNA: TGTGCCAGCAGTCTAACTGTGGAGGGGAACTATGGCTACACCTTC
CDR3 protein: CASSLTVEGNYGYTF

V gene: TRBV2
D gene: .
clone size: .
J gene: TRBJ1-1
CDR3 DNA: TGTGCCAGCTTCTCCTCTACTGGGGTTGGGCCTGAAGCTTTCTTT
CDR3 protein: CASFSSTGVGPEAFF

V gene: TRBV7-9
D gene: .
clone size: .
J gene: TRBJ2-1
CDR3 DNA: TGTGCCAGCAGCTTCGGCGGGATGGGATACAATGAGCAGTTCTTC
CDR3 protein: CASSFGGMGYNEQFF

V gene: TRBV6-6
D gene: .
clone size: many
J gene: TRBJ1-1
CDR3 DNA: TGTGCCAGCAGTCGCTCACAGGGCAGCACTGAAGCTTTCTTT
CDR3 protein: CASSRSQGSTEAFF

V gene: TRBV20-1
D gene: .
clone size: many
J gene: TRBJ2-7
CDR3 DNA: TGCAGTGCCTCCCGGGCGGCATCCTACGAGCAGTACTTC
CDR3 protein: CSASRAASYEQYF

V gene: TRBV11-2
D gene: .
clone size: many
J gene: TRBJ2-5
CDR3 DNA: TGTGCCAGCAGCTTAGCGGCGGCCATCCAAGAGACCCAGTACTTC
CDR3 protein: CASSLAAAIQETQYF

V gene: TRBV27
D gene: .
clone size: many
J gene: TRBJ2-3
CDR3 DNA: TGTGCCAGCAGTTTATCTATAGAGGCGGATACGCAGTATTTT
CDR3 protein: CASSLSIEADTQYF

V gene: TRBV29-1
D gene: TRBD2
clone size: many
J gene: TRBJ2-1
CDR3 DNA: TGCAGTTGGCGGGGGGTCAGCGATGAGCAGTTCTTC
CDR3 protein: CSWRGVSDEQFF

V gene: TRBV28
D gene: .
clone size: many
J gene: TRBJ2-1
CDR3 DNA: TGTGCCAGCAGTCCGATTCTAGCGGAGGGGGGGAATGAGCAGTTCTTC
CDR3 protein: CASSPILAEGGNEQFF

V gene: TRBV13
D gene: .
clone size: many
J gene: TRBJ2-5
CDR3 DNA: TGTGCCAGCAGCTTAGTGCGGGGGCCCCAAGAGACCCAGTACTTC
CDR3 protein: CASSLVRGPQETQYF

V gene: TRBV11-3
D gene: .
clone size: .
J gene: TRBJ2-2
CDR3 DNA: TGTGCCAGCAGCTCATTAACCGGGGAGCTGTCTTTT
CDR3 protein: CASSSLTGELSF

V gene: TRBV5-3
D gene: .
clone size: .
J gene: TRBJ2-3
CDR3 DNA: TGTGCCAGCAGCTTGGCATCTGGCACAGATACGCGGTATTTT
CDR3 protein: CASSLASGTDTRYF

V gene: TRBV7-8
D gene: .
clone size: many
J gene: TRBJ2-7
CDR3 DNA: TGTGCCAGCAGCCCCTCCGAAGGTGGAGACGAATTCGGTGGGCAGTACTTC
CDR3 protein: CASSPSEGGDEFGGQYF

V gene: TRBV14
D gene: TRBD2
clone size: many
J gene: TRBJ2-7
CDR3 DNA: TGTGCCAGCAGCCAAACAGTGGGACTAGATCCCTACGAGCAGTACTTC
CDR3 protein: CASSQTVGLDPYEQYF

V gene: TRBV14
D gene: .
clone size: many
J gene: TRBJ2-5
CDR3 DNA: TGTGCCAGCAGCCAAGACGAGGCTCAAGAGACCCAGTACTTC
CDR3 protein: CASSQDEAQETQYF

V gene: TRBV24-1
D gene: .
clone size: .
J gene: TRBJ2-7
CDR3 DNA: TGTGCCACCAGTGAGGGCACCTCCTACGAGCAGTACTTC
CDR3 protein: CATSEGTSYEQYF

V gene: TRBV4-1
D gene: .
clone size: many
J gene: TRBJ2-7
CDR3 DNA: TGCGCCAGCAGCCAATTCGTCTCCCCGGGACCCTACGAGCAGTACTTC
CDR3 protein: CASSQFVSPGPYEQYF

V gene: TRBV9
D gene: TRBD1
clone size: .
J gene: TRBJ2-7
CDR3 DNA: TGTGCCAGCAGCCCCGGGACAGGGGGCTTCGAGCAGTACTTC
CDR3 protein: CASSPGTGGFEQYF

V gene: TRBV9
D gene: TRBD2
clone size: many
J gene: TRBJ2-7
CDR3 DNA: TGTGCCAGCAGCCCCACTGCACTAGCGGGCAAACCCTACGAGCAGTACTTC
CDR3 protein: CASSPTALAGKPYEQYF

V gene: TRBV14
D gene: .
clone size: many
J gene: TRBJ2-1
CDR3 DNA: TGTGCCAGCAGCCAAGACTTACCAAGCTCCTACAATGAGCAGTTCTTC
CDR3 protein: CASSQDLPSSYNEQFF

V gene: TRBV6-5
D gene: TRBD1
clone size: many
J gene: TRBJ1-1
CDR3 DNA: TGTGCCAGCAGTTACACGGACAGGGGGCTCGGTGAAGCTTTCTTT
CDR3 protein: CASSYTDRGLGEAFF

V gene: TRBV10-3
D gene: .
clone size: many
J gene: TRBJ1-5
CDR3 DNA: TGTGCCATCAGTGATCCCCCGGTGGGGGGAACTCGCAATCAGCCCCAGCATTTT
CDR3 protein: CAISDPPVGGTRNQPQHF

V gene: TRBV5-4
D gene: TRBD2
clone size: many
J gene: TRBJ2-3
CDR3 DNA: TGTGCCAGCAGCCTCTTGGGGGCGGGAGCGGGAGACGCAGATACGCAGTATTTT
CDR3 protein: CASSLLGAGAGDADTQYF

V gene: TRBV6-2/TRBV6-3
D gene: .
clone size: many
J gene: TRBJ2-2
CDR3 DNA: TGTGCCAGCGACGGGGTGACCGGGGAGCTGTTTTTT
CDR3 protein: CASDGVTGELFF

V gene: TRBV11-3
D gene: TRBD2
clone size: few
J gene: TRBJ2-7
CDR3 DNA: TGTGCCAGCAGCCCGAGCCGGACTAGCGTATACTCCTACGAGCAGTACTTC
CDR3 protein: CASSPSRTSVYSYEQYF

V gene: TRBV27
D gene: .
clone size: .
J gene: TRBJ2-7
CDR3 DNA: TGTGCCAGCTTTAACCTAGCGCGCGCCTACGAGCAGTACTTC
CDR3 protein: CASFNLARAYEQYF

V gene: TRBV29-1
D gene: .
clone size: many
J gene: TRBJ1-3
CDR3 DNA: TGCAGCGTTGAAGCATGGGGTCAAGCTGGAAACACCATATATTTT
CDR3 protein: CSVEAWGQAGNTIYF

V gene: TRBV20-1
D gene: .
clone size: many
J gene: TRBJ2-3
CDR3 DNA: TGCAGTGCTCCCGGAGTTACAGATACGCAGTATTTT
CDR3 protein: CSAPGVTDTQYF

V gene: TRBV7-2
D gene: .
clone size: many
J gene: TRBJ2-1
CDR3 DNA: TGTGCCAGCGGATCTCATAGCTCCTACAATGAGCAGTTCTTC
CDR3 protein: CASGSHSSYNEQFF

V gene: TRBV4-1
D gene: TRBD1
clone size: many
J gene: TRBJ2-7
CDR3 DNA: TGCGCCAGCAGCCAACGGACAGGGGATTACGAGCAGTACTTC
CDR3 protein: CASSQRTGDYEQYF

V gene: TRBV27
D gene: TRBD1
clone size: many
J gene: TRBJ1-1
CDR3 DNA: TGTGCCAGCAGTTCCCTTGGTATGACGGACAGGGCGAACACTGAAGCTTTCTTT
CDR3 protein: CASSSLGMTDRANTEAFF